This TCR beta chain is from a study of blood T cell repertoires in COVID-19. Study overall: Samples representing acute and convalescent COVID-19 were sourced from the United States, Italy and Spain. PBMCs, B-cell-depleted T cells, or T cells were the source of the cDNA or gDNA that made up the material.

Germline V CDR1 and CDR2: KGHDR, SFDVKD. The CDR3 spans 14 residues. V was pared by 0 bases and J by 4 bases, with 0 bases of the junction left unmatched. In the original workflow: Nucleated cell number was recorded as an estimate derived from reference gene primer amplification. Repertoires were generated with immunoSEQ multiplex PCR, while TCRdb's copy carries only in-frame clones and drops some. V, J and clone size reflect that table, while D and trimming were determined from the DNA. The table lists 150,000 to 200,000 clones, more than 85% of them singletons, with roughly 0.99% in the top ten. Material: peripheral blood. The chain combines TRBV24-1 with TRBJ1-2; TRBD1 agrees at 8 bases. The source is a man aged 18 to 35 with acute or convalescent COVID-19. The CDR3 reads CATSDLGQGYGYTF. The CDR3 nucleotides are TGTGCCACCAGTGATTTGGGACAGGGCTATGGCTACACCTTC.